These 22 T cell receptor beta chains originate from one sample sequenced in a study of blood T cell repertoires in COVID-19. Clones were sequenced by immunoSEQ multiplex PCR, and TCRdb holds only the in-frame ones, with some missing. The sample has about 190,000 clones; about 85% are singletons. Source material: peripheral blood. Every receptor here comes from a man older than 75 with COVID-19, enrolled during active disease.

The J gene is TRBJ2-7, the V gene TRBV28; D uncertain. This CDR3 spans 13 amino acids. Trimming cost V 3 bases and J 2 bases, with 8 bases left between them. Germline CDR1 and CDR2: MDHEN and SYDVKM. CDR3 sequence: CASSFKQPYEQYF. The CDR3 DNA is TGTGCCAGCAGTTTTAAGCAACCCTACGAGCAGTACTTC.

This clone was picked up one time. The J gene is TRBJ1-4, the V gene TRBV5-1, with D maybe TRBD1 (6 bases). The V and J ends lost 7 bases and 8 bases respectively, with 18 bases between them. Germline assignment: CDR1 SGHRS and CDR2 YFSETQ. The CDR3 length is 14 residues. CDR3 in amino acids: CASAPSRGEEKLFF. CDR3 sequence (DNA): TGCGCCAGCGCGCCAAGCAGGGGTGAAGAAAAACTGTTTTTT.

This CDR3 reads CASSQVRGDYEQYF. Here the CDR3 DNA reads TGTGCCAGCAGCCAAGTGCGGGGAGACTACGAGCAGTACTTC. The rearrangement links TRBV4-2 to TRBJ2-7; D may be TRBD2 (6 bases). The germline V and J ends were trimmed by 1 base and 3 bases, with 10 bases remaining between them. Germline CDR1 reads LGHNA; CDR2 reads YNFKEQ. The CDR3 contains 14 residues.

The rearrangement links TRBV10-3 to TRBJ2-7; 7 positions agree with TRBD1. The V and J ends lost 4 bases and 5 bases, in that order; junction bases with no gene match: 5. The CDR3 contains 13 residues. CDR1 and CDR2 (germline): ENHRY, SYGVKD. As DNA, the CDR3 is TGTGCCATCAGTGGCGACAGGGAAGACGAGCAGTACTTC. It is translated as CAISGDREDEQYF.

J is TRBJ2-3 and V is TRBV9; D remains unclear. The CDR3 runs to 14 residues. V lost 0 bases to trimming and J lost 1 base, with 6 bases between them. The germline CDR1 and CDR2 sequences are SGDLS and YYNGEE. The DNA of the CDR3 is TGTGCCAGCAGCGTAGGGCAGGGCACAGATACGCAGTATTTT. It translates to CASSVGQGTDTQYF.

This clone was seen only once. The rearrangement joins TRBV7-7 to TRBJ2-2, with TRBD2 identical over 8 bases. V dropped 5 bases and J dropped 6; count of bases not matched to a gene: 8. The CDR3 runs to 15 residues. In germline, CDR1 is SSHAT, CDR2 FNYEAQ (reference sequence). CDR3 amino acids: CASSPGAGGAGELFF. The CDR3, as DNA: TGTGCCAGCAGCCCGGGTGCGGGGGGAGCCGGGGAGCTGTTTTTT.

This clone came up many times. J is TRBJ2-7 and V is TRBV3-1 (or the pseudogene TRBV3-2); TRBD1 matches at 7 bases. Per the germline V gene, CDR1 is LGHDT and CDR2 is YNNKEL (reference sequence). The J segment lost 5 bases and the V segment lost 4 bases, leaving 14 bases of the junction unmatched. CDR3 size: 16 residues. CDR3 coding DNA: TGTGCCAGCAGCCGGTCATGGGCACAGGGGAGCCACGAGCAGTACTTC. This translates into CASSRSWAQGSHEQYF.

J is TRBJ2-3 and V is TRBV21-1; the listed D gene, TRBD2, was not tested against the DNA. TRBV21-1 is annotated as a pseudogene. The CDR3 runs to 19 residues. CDR3 residues: CASSKPWTRRWHRLDTQYF. Here the CDR3 DNA reads TGTGCCAGCAGCAAACCTTGGACTCGGCGGTGGCATCGCCTCGATACGCAGTATTTT.

This chain uses TRBV7-8 with TRBJ1-2, with TRBD1 matching over 7 bases. With V trimmed by 5 bases and J by 7 bases, 4 bases remained unmatched. Germline assignment: CDR1 SGHVS and CDR2 FQNEAQ. This CDR3 has 12 amino acids. In nucleotides, the CDR3 is TGTGCCAGCAGCCCAGACAGGGCTGGCTACACCTTC. It translates to CASSPDRAGYTF.

The chain employs TRBV18 and TRBJ2-2; TRBD1 agrees at 7 bases. The V and J ends lost 2 bases and 3 bases, in that order; junction bases with no gene match: 6. Germline lookup yields CDR1 KGHSH and CDR2 LQKENI. The CDR3 has 16 amino acids. CDR3 region: CASSPKGTDYTGELFF. The CDR3 DNA reads as TGTGCCAGCTCACCAAAGGGGACAGATTACACCGGGGAGCTGTTTTTT.

The rearrangement joins TRBV20-1 to TRBJ1-1, with TRBD1 identical over 8 bases. The germline V gene encodes CDR1 DFQATT and CDR2 SNEGSKA (reference sequence). The CDR3 is made up of 11 amino acids. Trimming removed 5 bases from V and 8 bases from J; junction bases left unmatched: 4. CDR3 nucleotide sequence: TGCAGTGCTCAAAGGACAGGGGAAGCTTTCTTT. Protein sequence: CSAQRTGEAFF.

The chain combines TRBV3-1 (or the pseudogene TRBV3-2) with TRBJ2-3; TRBD2 aligns across 11 bases. J was trimmed by 6 bases and V by 7 bases; bases with no gene match: 18. Looked up from germline, CDR1 is LGHDT and CDR2 is YNNKEL (reference sequence). This CDR3 is built from 18 residues. CDR3 sequence reads: CASTPASSSGGSRDTQYF. The CDR3 coding sequence is TGTGCCAGCACCCCAGCAAGCTCTAGCGGGGGGAGCCGGGATACGCAGTATTTT.

This chain joins TRBV4-1 and TRBJ1-4, with D uncertain. This CDR3 contains 12 residues. CDR1 and CDR2 from the germline V gene are MGHRA and YSYEKL. V was shortened by 3 bases and J by 5 bases, with 4 bases between the two germline ends. In DNA, the CDR3 is TGCGCCAGCAGCCACGGGAATGAAAAACTGTTTTTT. Its protein is CASSHGNEKLFF.

This chain links TRBV2 with TRBJ2-3; D gene unclear. Per the germline V gene, CDR1 is SNHLY and CDR2 is FYNNEI. The CDR3 spans 11 residues. Trimming removed 5 bases from V and 5 bases from J, with 5 bases in between. The DNA of the CDR3 is TGTGCCAGCAGTTACGGAGATACGCAGTATTTT. Amino acids: CASSYGDTQYF.

V usage is TRBV6-5 and J usage is TRBJ1-2; TRBD1 aligns across 8 bases. The J segment lost 4 bases and the V segment lost 4 bases, leaving 2 bases of the junction unmatched. From germline, CDR1 is MNHEY and CDR2 SVGAGI. The CDR3 sequence is 13 residues long. CDR3 in amino acids: CASSWDRSYGYTF. CDR3 DNA sequence: TGTGCCAGCAGTTGGGACAGGTCCTATGGCTACACCTTC.

The chain uses TRBV2 and TRBJ2-7; 10 nucleotides match TRBD1. Germline values: CDR1 SNHLY, CDR2 FYNNEI. Trimming took 7 bases from V and 4 from J; bases not matched to a gene: 4. This CDR3 has 13 residues. CDR3 sequence: CASNSDRGYEQYF. Here the CDR3 DNA reads TGTGCCAGCAATTCGGACAGGGGGTACGAGCAGTACTTC.

This chain connects TRBV3-1 (or the pseudogene TRBV3-2) to TRBJ2-5; 9 bases are shared with TRBD2. Germline CDR1 is LGHDT and CDR2 is YNNKEL (reference sequence). The CDR3 sequence is 14 residues long. The V and J ends lost 1 base and 6 bases, in that order; junction bases with no gene match: 3. CDR3 in amino acids: CASSQGRGGQTQYF. CDR3 sequence (DNA): TGTGCCAGCAGCCAAGGGCGGGGGGGGCAGACCCAGTACTTC.

The chain combines TRBV7-8 with TRBJ1-1; D ambiguous. The germline V gene encodes CDR1 SGHVS and CDR2 FQNEAQ. This CDR3 contains 14 residues. Deletions cut 4 bases from V and 1 base from J, with 10 bases between. CDR3 residues: CASSSLRQNTEAFF. In DNA form, the CDR3 reads TGTGCCAGCAGCTCCCTTAGACAGAACACTGAAGCTTTCTTT.

The genes are TRBV6-6 and TRBJ2-5; 9 bases map to TRBD2. Germline loops: CDR1 MNHNY, CDR2 SVGAGI (reference sequence). V gave up 2 bases and J gave up 2 bases; unmatched junction bases: 6. CDR3 length equals 16 residues. The CDR3 region has the DNA TGTGCCAGCAGTTACGGGACTAGCCGGTTTCAAGAGACCCAGTACTTC. Encoded protein: CASSYGTSRFQETQYF.

The chain recombines TRBV9 with TRBJ2-7; possibly TRBD1 for D (6 bases). CDR1 is SGDLS, CDR2 YYNGEE, per germline. Trimming removed 3 bases from V and 3 bases from J, with 16 bases in between. This CDR3 is 15 amino acids long. In DNA, the CDR3 is TGTGCCAGCAGCGCTGGACACAGGGACCTCTACGAGCAGTACTTC. It encodes CASSAGHRDLYEQYF.

In its sample, this clone was seen a few times. The genes are TRBV12-5 and TRBJ2-1; 14 bases align to TRBD2. The V gene's germline CDR1 is LGHNT and CDR2 FRNRAP. V shed 4 bases, J shed 7 bases, and the junction held 6 bases outside the gene matches. The CDR3 contains 16 residues. The CDR3 nucleotides read TGTGCTAGTGGTTCGACTAGCGGGGGGGCACGGAATGAGCAGTTCTTC. Protein product: CASGSTSGGARNEQFF.

This clone showed up just once. The chain is built from TRBV7-2 and TRBJ1-2; perhaps TRBD1 as D (5 bases). The ends were cut back, 5 bases at V and 5 bases at J, with 9 bases in the middle. CDR3 size: 12 residues. Germline V gene data show CDR1 as SGHTA and CDR2 as FQGNSA. The CDR3 reads CASSQGPYGYTF. The CDR3, as DNA: TGTGCCAGCAGCCAGGGCCCTTATGGCTACACCTTC.